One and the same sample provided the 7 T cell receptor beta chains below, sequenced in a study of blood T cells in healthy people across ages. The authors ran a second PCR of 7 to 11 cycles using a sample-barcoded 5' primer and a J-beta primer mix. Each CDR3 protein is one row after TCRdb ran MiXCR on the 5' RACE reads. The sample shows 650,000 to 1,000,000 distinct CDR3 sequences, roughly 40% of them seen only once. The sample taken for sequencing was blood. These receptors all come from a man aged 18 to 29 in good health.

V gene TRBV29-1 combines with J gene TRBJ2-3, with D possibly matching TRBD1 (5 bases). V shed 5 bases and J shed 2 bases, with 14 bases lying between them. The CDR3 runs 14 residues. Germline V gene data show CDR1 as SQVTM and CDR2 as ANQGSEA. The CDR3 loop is CSVSGPPLTDTQYF. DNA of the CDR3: TGCAGCGTTTCAGGGCCTCCACTCACAGATACGCAGTATTTT.

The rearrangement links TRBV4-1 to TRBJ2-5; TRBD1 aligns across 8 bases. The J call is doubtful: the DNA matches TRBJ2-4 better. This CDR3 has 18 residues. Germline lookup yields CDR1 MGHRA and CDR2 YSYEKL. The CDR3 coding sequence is TGCGCCAGCAGCCAGGATACGGGACAGGCCATAGCCAAAAACATTCAGTACTTC. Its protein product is CASSQDTGQAIAKNIQYF.

DNA for the CDR3: TGTGCCAGTAGTGCCGCAGAGGGCTATGGCTACACCTTC. It encodes CASSAAEGYGYTF. The chain uses TRBV19 and TRBJ1-2; D gene ambiguous. V was trimmed by 5 bases and J by 4 bases, leaving 11 bases between them. Germline V lookup: CDR1 LNHDA, CDR2 SQIVND (reference sequence). CDR3 length: 13 residues.

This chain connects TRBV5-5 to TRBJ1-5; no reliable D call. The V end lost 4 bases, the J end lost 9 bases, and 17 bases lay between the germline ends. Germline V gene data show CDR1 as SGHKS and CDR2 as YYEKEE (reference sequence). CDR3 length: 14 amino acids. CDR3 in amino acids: CASSPVDGGSPQHF. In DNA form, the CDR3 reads TGTGCCAGCAGCCCCGTCGATGGAGGATCGCCCCAGCATTTT.

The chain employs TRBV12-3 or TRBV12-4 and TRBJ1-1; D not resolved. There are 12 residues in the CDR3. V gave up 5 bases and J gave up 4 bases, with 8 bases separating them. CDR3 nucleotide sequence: TGTGCCAGCAGTCGCTTGGCCACTGAAGCTTTCTTT. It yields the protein CASSRLATEAFF.

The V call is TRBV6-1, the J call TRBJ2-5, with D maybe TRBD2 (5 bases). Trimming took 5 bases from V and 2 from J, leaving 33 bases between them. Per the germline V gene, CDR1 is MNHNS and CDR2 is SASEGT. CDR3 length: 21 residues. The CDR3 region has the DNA TGTGCCAGCAGTCGAACCAGTCCCCCGGCGCTACAAGCGGCATGGCAAGAGACCCAGTACTTC. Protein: CASSRTSPPALQAAWQETQYF.

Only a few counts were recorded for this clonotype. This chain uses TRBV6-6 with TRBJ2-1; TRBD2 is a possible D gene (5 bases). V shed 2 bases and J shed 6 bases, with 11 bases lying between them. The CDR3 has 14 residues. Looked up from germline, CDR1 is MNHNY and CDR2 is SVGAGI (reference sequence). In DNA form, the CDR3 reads TGTGCCAGCAGTTACCGCGGACTTATCAATGAGCAGTTCTTC. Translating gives CASSYRGLINEQFF.